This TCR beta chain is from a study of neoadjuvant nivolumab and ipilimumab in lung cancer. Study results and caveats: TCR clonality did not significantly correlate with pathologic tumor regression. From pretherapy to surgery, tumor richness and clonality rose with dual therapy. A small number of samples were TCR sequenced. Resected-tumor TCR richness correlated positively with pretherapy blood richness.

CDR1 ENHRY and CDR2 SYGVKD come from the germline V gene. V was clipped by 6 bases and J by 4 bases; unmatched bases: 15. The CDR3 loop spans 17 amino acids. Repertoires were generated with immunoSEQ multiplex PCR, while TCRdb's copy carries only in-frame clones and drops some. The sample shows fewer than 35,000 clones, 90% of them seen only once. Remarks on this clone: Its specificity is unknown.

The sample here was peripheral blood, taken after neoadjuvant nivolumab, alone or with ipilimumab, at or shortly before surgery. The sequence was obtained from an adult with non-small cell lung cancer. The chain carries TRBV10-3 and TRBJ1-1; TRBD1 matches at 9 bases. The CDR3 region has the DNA TGTGCCATCAGAAGGACAGGGGCCATGGGCATGTGCACTGAAGCTTTCTTT. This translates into CAIRRTGAMGMCTEAFF.